The clone carrying this T cell receptor (beta chain) was seen only a few times. Through a sample-barcoded 5' primer and a J-beta primer mix, a second PCR was run for roughly 6 to 11 cycles. TCRdb reprocessed the 5' RACE reads via MiXCR and lists one record per CDR3 protein. The table shows 1.5 million to 2 million distinct CDR3 sequences, with roughly 27% occurring only once. This sample was included in a study of blood T cells in healthy people across ages. This CDR3 has 15 residues. V is TRBV12-3 or TRBV12-4 and J is TRBJ2-1, with a weak D call TRBD2 (7 bases). TRBJ2-7 matches the DNA end more closely, so the J call is doubtful. The source is a woman in her twenties or thirties in good health. The sequencing sample was made of blood. For the CDR3, the DNA is TGTGCCAGCAATGTTAGGGGGGGCTCCTACAATGAGCAGTACTTC. It specifies CASNVRGGSYNEQYF.